This T cell receptor beta chain is from a study of cytomegalovirus exposure and HLA in healthy donors. Whole-study context: The 100 million to 120 million unique TCR beta sequences, from around 200 million T cells, were found by an earlier analysis. Overall study results and limits: Later on, an analysis showed TCR association rates differing by HLA locus, with DRB1 the most and HLA-C the fewest. Later analysis suggested links between common viral pathogens and several top significant clusters. Presence/absence analyses treated sequencing depth as roughly uniform across donors.

PCR primers comprised 60 Vbeta and 13 Jbeta primers. Profiling relied on immunoSEQ multiplex PCR, and the TCRdb table lists in-frame clones only, not all of them. The sample has 150,000 to 160,000 clones; around 79% are singletons. The table lists this clone with a few counts. The target antigen is unknown. The receptor's source is a man aged 25 to 45 in good health and CMV-seropositive. The specimen sequenced was PBMCs.

The chain's CDR3 is CASSLGQGGETQYF. In DNA form, the CDR3 reads TGCGCCAGCAGCTTGGGACAGGGCGGAGAGACCCAGTACTTC. The chain joins TRBV5-1 to TRBJ2-5, with 7 nucleotides matching TRBD1. Germline CDR1 reads SGHRS; CDR2 reads YFSETQ. This CDR3 contains 14 residues. After removal of 0 bases from V and 4 bases from J, the junction contained 3 bases not matched to a gene.